This entry lists 17 T cell receptor beta chains sequenced from one sample in a study of tumor-infiltrating lymphocytes in primary liver carcinoma. Total RNA (around 500 ng) served as template for TCR beta cDNA synthesis primed by a constant-region primer. Three nested multiplex PCR rounds of slightly modified ARM-PCR generated TCR beta libraries. The first two PCR rounds used TRBV1-TRBV30 primers with a Cbeta primer, around 10 cycles each. A single record per CDR3 protein comes from TCRdb applying MiXCR to the multiplex PCR reads. The data hold around 40,000 distinct CDR3 sequences, with approximately 70% observed a single time. Co-extraction of both nucleic acids (RNA and DNA) used roughly 19-33 mg of unsorted bulk tissue. Sequences were obtained from liver tumor tissue from sampling region 2. The sample's subset: tumor region T2, inferior pole. The receptor source for this set is a man between 40 and 49 years old with primary liver carcinoma and hepatitis B virus infection.

This clonotype was picked up many times. This chain uses TRBV2 with TRBJ2-2; maybe TRBD1 (7 bases). Trimming cost V 4 bases and J 5 bases, with 20 bases left between them. CDR3 size: 17 residues. Germline V gene sequence: CDR1 SNHLY, CDR2 FYNNEI. CDR3 sequence (DNA): TGTGCCAGCAGTGCCCCGGTGGAGGGGGCGATAACCGGGGAGCTGTTTTTT. As protein: CASSAPVEGAITGELFF.

On this clonotype itself: Likely a read error: the CDR3 ends without its conserved phenylalanine or tryptophan. The chain uses TRBV29-1 and TRBJ2-1; tentative D call: TRBD2 (7 bases). Germline CDR1 is SQVTM and CDR2 is ANQGSEA. CDR3 size: 15 residues. Deletions cut 5 bases from V and 3 bases from J, with 17 bases between. The CDR3 is CSVRLGGGFYNEQFL. CDR3 DNA: TGCAGCGTTAGACTAGGGGGAGGGTTCTACAATGAGCAGTTCCTC.

This clonotype was counted at least ten times. One base away lies a much larger clone, so this may be a sequencing read error. Because it lacks the conserved phenylalanine or tryptophan at the end, this CDR3 is likely a read error. The chain couples TRBV11-2 to TRBJ2-1; 7 bases are a match to TRBD1. V was pared by 0 bases and J by 5 bases, with 10 bases of the junction left unmatched. The CDR3 loop spans 17 amino acids. Germline values: CDR1 SGHAT, CDR2 FQNNGV. The CDR3 spells CASSLDLRTGFDNEQFL. In nucleotides, the CDR3 is TGTGCCAGCAGCTTAGATCTAAGGACAGGATTTGACAATGAGCAGTTCCTC.

As for this clonotype: At one end, the junction sequence differs from germline, possibly due to a read error. The V call is TRBV11-2, the J call TRBJ2-6, with 8 bases lining up with TRBD1. CDR3 length equals 21 residues. CDR1 is SGHAT, CDR2 FQNNGV, per germline. CDR3 protein: CVSSMGGDRGISLSGAKVLTF. In DNA, the CDR3 is TGTGTCAGCAGTATGGGGGGAGACAGGGGCATTTCCCTCTCTGGGGCCAAGGTTCTGACTTTC.

The chain employs TRBV30 and TRBJ2-7; D possibly corresponds to TRBD1 (5 bases). V was trimmed by 0 bases and J by 6 bases, leaving 15 bases between them. The CDR3 runs 14 residues. From germline, CDR1 is GTSNPN and CDR2 SVGIG (reference sequence). CDR3 residues: CAWSVLVHRGEQYF. CDR3 DNA sequence: TGTGCCTGGAGTGTTCTGGTCCATAGGGGCGAGCAGTACTTC.

V gene TRBV12-3 or TRBV12-4 combines with J gene TRBJ1-4; D ambiguous. This CDR3 has 13 residues. V dropped 8 bases and J dropped 14 bases, with 21 bases sitting between them. The CDR3 DNA reads TGTGCCAGCGGTCTCCTTGGTGATGAAGAGCTGTTTTTT. Translated: CASGLLGDEELFF.

V and J are TRBV29-1 and TRBJ1-1; D ambiguous. V gave up 8 bases and J gave up 1 base, with 14 bases separating them. The CDR3 is made up of 13 amino acids. CDR1 is SQVTM and CDR2 is ANQGSEA in the germline V gene. The DNA of the CDR3 is TGCAGCACCCAGAACCAGAAGAACACTGAAGCTTTCTTT. Its protein is CSTQNQKNTEAFF.

J is TRBJ2-7 and V is TRBV11-2; D possibly corresponds to TRBD2 (6 bases). The CDR3 is 12 residues long. The V gene's germline CDR1 is SGHAT and CDR2 FQNNGV. Here the CDR3 reads CVIRPGGYEQYF. The CDR3 DNA follows: TGTGTCATCCGTCCCGGGGGCTACGAGCAGTACTTC.

This clonotype was recorded only once. One end of the junction is discordant with germline, which a read error may explain. CDR3 in amino acids: CANSYGMNTEAFF. The CDR3 coding sequence is TGTGCCAACAGTTATGGCATGAACACTGAAGCTTTCTTT. The chain carries TRBV12-3 or TRBV12-4 and TRBJ1-1; D is unclear. The CDR3 is 13 amino acids.

With regard to this clonotype: The junction differs from germline at one of its ends, possibly a read error. This sequence joins TRBV4-1 and TRBJ2-3; 11 bases are a match to TRBD2. The length of the CDR3 is 16 residues. The germline CDR1 and CDR2 sequences are MGHRA and YSYEKL. As DNA, the CDR3 is TGCGCCGGCAGCCAAGAAACTAGCGGGAGTGCGGATACGCAGTATTTT. Protein sequence: CAGSQETSGSADTQYF.

A word on this clonotype: It may be a read error: a sequence one base away is much more abundant. This chain joins TRBV5-1 and TRBJ2-7; the D gene could be TRBD1 or TRBD2 (5 bases each). The V gene lost 1 base and the J gene lost 3 bases, with 17 bases spanning the gap. This CDR3 has 16 amino acids. Germline V gives CDR1 SGHRS, CDR2 YFSETQ. The CDR3 sequence is CASSLSLVGQNYEQYF. DNA for the CDR3: TGCGCCAGCAGCTTGTCACTAGTGGGGCAAAACTACGAGCAGTACTTC.

On this clonotype: A single base separates this from a much larger clone, so it may be a read error. Lacking the conserved final phenylalanine or tryptophan, this CDR3 likely reflects a read error. The chain has TRBV28 and TRBJ2-7, with D perhaps TRBD2 (6 bases). Between the trimmed V and J ends, which lost 2 bases and 3 bases, there was a span of 11 bases. Germline V lookup: CDR1 MDHEN, CDR2 SYDVKM. The CDR3 covers 14 residues. The CDR3: CASSLTSHSYEQYL. As DNA, the CDR3 is TGTGCCAGCAGTTTAACTAGCCATAGCTACGAGCAGTACCTC.

Worth noting for this clonotype: Here the CDR3 omits its conserved ending phenylalanine or tryptophan, so a read error is the likely source. In DNA form, the CDR3 reads TGTGCCAGCAGTTTAGCGGGAGGAGAAGAGACCCAGTACTCC. This codes for CASSLAGGEETQYS. This chain connects TRBV12-3 or TRBV12-4 to TRBJ2-5, with TRBD2 as a possible D gene (6 bases). The V gene lost 0 bases and the J gene lost 3 bases, with 8 bases spanning the gap. The CDR3 is made up of 14 amino acids.

Details on this clonotype: The CDR3 end shows no conserved phenylalanine or tryptophan, and so a read error is likely. The chain uses TRBV6-5 and TRBJ2-7, with D hard to call. The V gene's germline CDR1 is MNHEY and CDR2 SVGAGI. This CDR3 comprises 11 residues. Trimming removed 6 bases at V and 6 bases at J, with 9 bases between. The CDR3, as DNA: TGTGCCAGCAGATCGGGTCGCGAGCAGTACTAC. This translates into CASRSGREQYY.

Ten or more counts support this clonotype. The J gene is TRBJ2-7, the V gene TRBV7-9, with a tentative D call TRBD1 (5 bases). Trimming left V 5 bases short and J 7 bases short, with 9 bases between. Per germline, CDR1 SEHNR and CDR2 FQNEAQ (reference sequence). The CDR3 loop spans 11 amino acids. The CDR3 reads CASSIQGEQYF. CDR3 coding DNA: TGTGCCAGCAGCATCCAGGGTGAGCAGTACTTC.

As DNA, the CDR3 is TGCGCCAGCAGCTTAGCTAAGTGCGCATTCACAGATACGCAGTATTTT. Translating it yields CASSLAKCAFTDTQYF. The chain has TRBV5-1 and TRBJ2-3; D uncertain. This CDR3 contains 16 residues. Trimming cost V 2 bases and J 2 bases, with 15 bases left between them. Germline values: CDR1 SGHRS, CDR2 YFSETQ.

The chain couples TRBV6-5 to TRBJ1-2; 9 bases map to TRBD1. Germline-derived CDR1 and CDR2 are MNHEY and SVGAGI. CDR3 length: 15 amino acids. The CDR3 sequence is CSSSYNGTGSIGYTF. Here the CDR3 DNA reads TGTTCTAGCAGTTACAACGGGACAGGGAGCATCGGCTACACCTTC.